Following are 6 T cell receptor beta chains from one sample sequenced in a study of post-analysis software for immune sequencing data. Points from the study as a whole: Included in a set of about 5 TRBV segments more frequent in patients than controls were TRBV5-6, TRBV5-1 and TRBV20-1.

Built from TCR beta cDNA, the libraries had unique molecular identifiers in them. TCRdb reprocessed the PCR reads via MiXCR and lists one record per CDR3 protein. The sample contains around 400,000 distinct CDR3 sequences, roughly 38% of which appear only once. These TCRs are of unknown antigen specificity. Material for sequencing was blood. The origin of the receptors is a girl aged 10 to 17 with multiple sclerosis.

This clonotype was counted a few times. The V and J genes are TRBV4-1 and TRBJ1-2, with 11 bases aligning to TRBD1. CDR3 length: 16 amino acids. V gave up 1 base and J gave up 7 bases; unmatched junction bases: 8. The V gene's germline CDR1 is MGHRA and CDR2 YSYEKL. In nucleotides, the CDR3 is TGCGCCAGCAGCCAAGGTGGGACAGGGGGAAGTCTTGGCTACACCTTC. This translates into CASSQGGTGGSLGYTF.

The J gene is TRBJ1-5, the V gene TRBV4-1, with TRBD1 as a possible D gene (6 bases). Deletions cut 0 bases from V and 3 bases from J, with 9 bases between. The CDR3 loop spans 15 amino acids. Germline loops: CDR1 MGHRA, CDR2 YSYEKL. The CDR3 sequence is CASSQDDRYNQPQHF. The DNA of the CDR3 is TGCGCCAGCAGCCAAGATGACAGGTACAATCAGCCCCAGCATTTT.

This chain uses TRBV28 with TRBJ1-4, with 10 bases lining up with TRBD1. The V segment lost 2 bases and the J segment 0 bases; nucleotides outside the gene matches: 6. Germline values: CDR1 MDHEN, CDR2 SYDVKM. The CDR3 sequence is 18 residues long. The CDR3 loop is CASSLVRGQGSTNEKLFF. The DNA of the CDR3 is TGTGCCAGCAGTTTAGTGCGGGGACAGGGGTCAACTAATGAAAAACTGTTTTTT.

The CDR3 DNA reads as TGTGCCAGCAGCTTGGGGCCAGGAAAACTGTTTTTT. As protein: CASSLGPGKLFF. The chain links TRBV7-2 to TRBJ1-4, with a weak D call TRBD1 (5 bases). The CDR3 is 12 amino acids. The ends were cut back, 3 bases at V and 10 bases at J, with 9 bases in the middle. Germline-derived CDR1 and CDR2 are SGHTA and FQGNSA.

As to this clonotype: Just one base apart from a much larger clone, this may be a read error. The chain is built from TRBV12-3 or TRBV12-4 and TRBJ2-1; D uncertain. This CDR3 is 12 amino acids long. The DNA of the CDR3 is TGTGCCGGCAGTTTCGAGCCCCCCGTCAAGTTCTTC. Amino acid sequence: CAGSFEPPVKFF.

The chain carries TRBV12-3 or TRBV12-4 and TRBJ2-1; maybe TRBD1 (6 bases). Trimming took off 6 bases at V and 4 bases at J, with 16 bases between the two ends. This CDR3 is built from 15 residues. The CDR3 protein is CASSLQGGGYNEQFF. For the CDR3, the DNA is TGTGCCAGCAGCCTACAGGGTGGGGGTTACAATGAGCAGTTCTTC.